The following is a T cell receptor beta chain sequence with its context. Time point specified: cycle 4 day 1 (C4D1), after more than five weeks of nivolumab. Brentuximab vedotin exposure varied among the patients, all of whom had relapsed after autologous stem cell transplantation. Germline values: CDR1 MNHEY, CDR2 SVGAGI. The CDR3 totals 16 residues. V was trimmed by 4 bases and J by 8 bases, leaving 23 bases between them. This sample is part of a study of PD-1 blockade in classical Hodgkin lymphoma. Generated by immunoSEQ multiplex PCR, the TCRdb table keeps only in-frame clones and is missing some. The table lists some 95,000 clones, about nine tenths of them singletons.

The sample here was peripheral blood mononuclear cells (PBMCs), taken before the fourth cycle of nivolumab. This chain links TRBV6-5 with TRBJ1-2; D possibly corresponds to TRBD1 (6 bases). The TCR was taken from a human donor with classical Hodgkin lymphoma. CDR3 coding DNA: TGTGCCAGCAGTTCCCCGAACGGAGGGGGAGTTGGAGGCTACACCTTC. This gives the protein CASSSPNGGGVGGYTF.